The T cell receptor (beta chain) described here comes from a study of breast tumors, draining lymph nodes, adjacent tissues. TCRdb used MiXCR to reprocess the multiplex PCR reads, holding one entry per CDR3 protein. This table holds about 15,000 distinct CDR3 sequences, roughly 55% found once. CDR3 size: 18 residues. The germline V gene has CDR1 LGHNA and CDR2 YSLEER. Trimming cost V 0 bases and J 7 bases; bases outside gene matches: 15. The receptor was derived from a female donor with breast cancer. Some clones in this sample may be carry-over from other donors' samples. Sequencing was performed on tumor-adjacent breast tissue. The chain uses TRBV4-3 and TRBJ2-5, with 9 bases identical to TRBD1. CDR3 loop: CASSQDRAVGTGLGTQYF. CDR3 sequence (DNA): TGCGCCAGCAGCCAAGATCGAGCGGTGGGGACAGGGTTGGGGACCCAGTACTTC.